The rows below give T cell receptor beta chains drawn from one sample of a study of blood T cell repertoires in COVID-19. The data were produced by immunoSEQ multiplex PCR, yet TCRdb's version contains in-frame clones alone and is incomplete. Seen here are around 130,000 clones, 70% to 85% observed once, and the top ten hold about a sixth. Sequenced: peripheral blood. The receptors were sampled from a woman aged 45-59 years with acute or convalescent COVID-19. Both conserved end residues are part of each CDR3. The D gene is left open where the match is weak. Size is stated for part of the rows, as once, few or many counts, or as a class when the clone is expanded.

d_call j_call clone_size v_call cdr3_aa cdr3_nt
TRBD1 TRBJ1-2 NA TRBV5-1 CASSPGQGAVRYGYTF TGCGCCAGCAGCCCGGGACAGGGGGCAGTGAGGTATGGCTACACCTTC
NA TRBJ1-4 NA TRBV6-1 CASSERGAGEKLFF TGTGCCAGCAGTGAAAGGGGTGCGGGGGAAAAACTGTTTTTT
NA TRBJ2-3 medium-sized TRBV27 CASSPYRSDTQYF TGTGCCAGCAGCCCCTACAGGTCAGATACGCAGTATTTT
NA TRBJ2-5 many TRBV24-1 CATESGETQYF TGTGCCACCGAGTCCGGGGAGACCCAGTACTTC
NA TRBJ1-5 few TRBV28 CASSFRGSLYQPQHF TGTGCCAGCAGTTTTCGCGGCAGCTTGTATCAGCCCCAGCATTTT
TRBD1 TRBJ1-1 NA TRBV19 CASTSSAGGFGTEAFF TGTGCCAGTACTAGTTCAGCAGGGGGCTTTGGGACTGAAGCTTTCTTT
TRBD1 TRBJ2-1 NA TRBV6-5 CASSAWTGEWFF TGTGCCAGCAGCGCCTGGACAGGGGAATGGTTCTTC
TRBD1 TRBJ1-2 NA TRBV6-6 CASSKPRQGAYGYTF TGTGCCAGCAGTAAACCCAGACAGGGCGCCTATGGCTACACCTTC
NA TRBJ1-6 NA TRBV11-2 CASSPGRGNSPLHF TGTGCCAGCAGCCCGGGGCGGGGTAATTCACCCCTCCACTTT
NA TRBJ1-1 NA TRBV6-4 CASNFPSRQGGSGDTEAFF TGTGCCAGCAATTTCCCCTCTCGGCAGGGAGGCAGCGGGGACACTGAAGCTTTCTTT
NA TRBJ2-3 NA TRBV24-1 CATSSRRDSVADTQYF TGTGCCACCAGTTCTAGGAGGGACAGTGTCGCTGATACGCAGTATTTT
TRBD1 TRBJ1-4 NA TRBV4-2 CASSQEGQGGEKLFF TGTGCCAGCAGCCAAGAAGGACAGGGGGGTGAAAAACTGTTTTTT
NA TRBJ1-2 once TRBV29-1 CSVGGGGATNYGYTF TGCAGCGTTGGGGGTGGAGGAGCTACTAACTATGGCTACACCTTC
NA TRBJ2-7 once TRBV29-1 CSAGGGQGAYEQYF TGCAGCGCCGGGGGTGGGCAGGGGGCCTACGAGCAGTACTTC
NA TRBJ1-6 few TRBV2 CASLGPSGDSPLHF TGTGCCAGCCTTGGGCCCAGTGGTGATTCACCCCTCCACTTT
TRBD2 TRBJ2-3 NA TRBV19 CASSRKVAGRTDTQYF TGTGCCAGTAGTAGGAAGGTAGCGGGACGCACAGATACGCAGTATTTT
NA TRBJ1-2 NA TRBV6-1 CASSASPGQNNYGYTF TGTGCCAGCAGTGCCAGCCCCGGACAGAATAACTATGGCTACACCTTC
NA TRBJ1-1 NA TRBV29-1 CSVSVLNTEAFF TGCAGCGTGTCAGTGTTGAACACTGAAGCTTTCTTT
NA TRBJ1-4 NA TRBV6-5 CASSREVGTNEKLFF TGTGCCAGCAGTCGCGAGGTCGGCACTAATGAAAAACTGTTTTTT
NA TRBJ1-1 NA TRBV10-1 CASSADWNTEAFF TGCGCCAGCAGTGCAGACTGGAACACTGAAGCTTTCTTT
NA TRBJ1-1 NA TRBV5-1 CASSWDYTGSNTEAFF TGCGCCAGCAGCTGGGACTACACAGGGTCGAACACTGAAGCTTTCTTT
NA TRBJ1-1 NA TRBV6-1 CASSESGWGQRNTEAFF TGTGCCAGCAGTGAGAGTGGTTGGGGGCAGAGGAACACTGAAGCTTTCTTT
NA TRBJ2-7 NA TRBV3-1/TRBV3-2 CASSLRDEQYF TGTGCCAGCAGCCTACGAGACGAGCAGTACTTC
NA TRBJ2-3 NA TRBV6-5 CASGQLSTDTQYF TGTGCCAGCGGGCAGCTTAGCACAGATACGCAGTATTTT
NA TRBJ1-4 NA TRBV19 CASSTRTATNEKLFF TGTGCCAGTAGTACCCGGACAGCAACTAATGAAAAACTGTTTTTT
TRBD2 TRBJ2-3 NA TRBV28 CASSTSSFLAGERGDTQYF TGTGCCAGCAGTACCTCTAGTTTTCTAGCGGGGGAACGGGGAGATACGCAGTATTTT
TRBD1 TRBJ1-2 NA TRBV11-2 CASSGGQGYGYTF TGTGCCAGCAGTGGGGGACAGGGCTATGGCTACACCTTC
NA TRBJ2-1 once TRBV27 CASSSLGGGRRNEQFF TGTGCCAGCAGTTCCCTAGGGGGGGGGCGTCGAAATGAGCAGTTCTTC
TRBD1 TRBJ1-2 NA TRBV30 CACTLRGGQGVAIGYTF TGTGCCTGTACACTACGAGGGGGACAGGGAGTCGCGATTGGCTACACCTTC
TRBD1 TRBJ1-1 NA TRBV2 CASAYRGGTEAFF TGTGCCAGCGCCTACAGGGGAGGAACTGAAGCTTTCTTT
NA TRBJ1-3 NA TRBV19 CASSMSRQAFLTSSGNTIYF TGTGCCAGTAGTATGTCCCGACAGGCCTTCCTAACGAGCTCTGGAAACACCATATATTTT
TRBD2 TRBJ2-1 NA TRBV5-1 CASSLVLAGLTEQFF TGCGCCAGCAGCTTGGTTTTAGCGGGGTTGACTGAGCAGTTCTTC
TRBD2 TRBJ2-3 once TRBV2 CASRTSGGLKIADTQYF TGTGCCAGCAGGACTAGCGGGGGCCTAAAGATCGCAGATACGCAGTATTTT
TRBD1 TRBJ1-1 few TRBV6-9 CASSYGTEPEAFF TGTGCCAGCAGTTATGGGACAGAGCCTGAAGCTTTCTTT
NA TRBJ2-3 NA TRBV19 CASRKLGGASSSTDTQYF TGTGCCAGTAGGAAATTGGGGGGGGCCTCATCTAGCACAGATACGCAGTATTTT
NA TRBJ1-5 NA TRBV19 CASSIDRGGLGNQPQHF TGTGCCAGTAGTATAGATCGGGGGGGCCTAGGCAATCAGCCCCAGCATTTT
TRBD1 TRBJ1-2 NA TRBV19 CASSRQGGYGYTF TGTGCCAGTAGTCGACAGGGAGGCTATGGCTACACCTTC
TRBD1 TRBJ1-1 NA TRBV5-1 CASRETGFGLGTEAFF TGCGCCAGCAGAGAGACAGGGTTCGGCCTCGGGACTGAAGCTTTCTTT
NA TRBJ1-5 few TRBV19 CASISPGGQPQHF TGTGCCAGTATCTCTCCCGGGGGTCAGCCCCAGCATTTT
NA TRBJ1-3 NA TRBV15 CATSRQVLGGNTIYF TGTGCCACCAGTAGACAGGTCTTAGGAGGAAACACCATATATTTT
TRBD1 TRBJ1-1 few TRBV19 CASTGQGTTEAFF TGTGCCAGTACAGGACAGGGGACCACTGAAGCTTTCTTT
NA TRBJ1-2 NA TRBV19 CASSRQVNYGYTF TGTGCCAGTAGTCGACAGGTTAACTATGGCTACACCTTC
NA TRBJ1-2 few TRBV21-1 CASSKGQGCYGYTF TGTGCCAGCAGCAAGGGACAGGGCTGCTATGGCTACACCTTC
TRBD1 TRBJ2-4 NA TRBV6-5 CASSPPGQGNIQYF TGTGCCAGCAGTCCCCCGGGACAGGGTAACATTCAGTACTTC
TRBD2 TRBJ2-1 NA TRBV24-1 CATSDASTSGGLQFF TGTGCCACCAGTGATGCCTCGACTAGCGGGGGCCTCCAGTTCTTC
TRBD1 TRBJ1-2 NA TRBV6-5 CASTRTTGEVYGYTF TGTGCCAGCACCCGAACGACAGGGGAGGTTTATGGCTACACCTTC
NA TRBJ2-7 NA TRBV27 CASRPGASYEQYF TGTGCCAGCAGGCCAGGGGCGTCCTACGAGCAGTACTTC
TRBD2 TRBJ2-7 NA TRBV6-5 CASRLAGGNYEQYF TGTGCCAGCAGACTAGCGGGGGGGAACTACGAGCAGTACTTC
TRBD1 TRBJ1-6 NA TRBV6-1 CASSGQQGSGNSPLHF TGTGCCAGCAGTGGACAACAGGGGTCGGGAAATTCACCCCTCCACTTT
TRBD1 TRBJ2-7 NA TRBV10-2 CATLEGGLSSYEQYF TGCGCCACCCTCGAAGGGGGCCTGAGCTCCTACGAGCAGTACTTC
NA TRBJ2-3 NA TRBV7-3 CASSQSVSTDTQYF TGTGCCAGCAGCCAGAGCGTTTCCACAGATACGCAGTATTTT
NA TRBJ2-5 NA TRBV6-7 CASSPGGPGTTDQETQYF TGTGCCAGCAGCCCCGGGGGGCCCGGGACGACGGATCAAGAGACCCAGTACTTC
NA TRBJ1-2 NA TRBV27 CASWGLNYGYTF TGTGCCAGCTGGGGGCTAAACTATGGCTACACCTTC
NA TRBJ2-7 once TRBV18 CASSPLATAFYEQYF TGTGCCAGCTCACCCCTGGCGACAGCCTTTTACGAGCAGTACTTC
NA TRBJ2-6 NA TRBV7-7 CASSPTSGANVLTF TGTGCCAGCAGTCCTACCTCTGGGGCCAACGTCCTGACTTTC
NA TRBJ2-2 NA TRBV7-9 CASIFPGHLNTGELFF TGTGCCAGCATCTTCCCTGGACACCTGAACACCGGGGAGCTGTTTTTT
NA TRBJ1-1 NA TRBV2 CASSEEGNLGTEAFF TGTGCCAGCAGTGAAGAGGGGAATTTGGGCACTGAAGCTTTCTTT
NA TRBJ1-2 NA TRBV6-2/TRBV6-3 CASSPRRDNYGYTF TGTGCCAGCAGCCCGCGGAGGGATAACTATGGCTACACCTTC
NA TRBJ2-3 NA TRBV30 CAWNQRSTDTQYF TGTGCCTGGAACCAGCGGAGCACAGATACGCAGTATTTT
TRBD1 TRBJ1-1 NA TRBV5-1 CASSPTDDRATEAFF TGCGCCAGCAGCCCAACCGATGACAGGGCCACTGAAGCTTTCTTT